The 20 T cell receptor beta chains in this list originate from one sample, sequenced in a study of blood T cell repertoires in COVID-19. Only in-frame clones appear in the TCRdb table, and some are missing; sequencing was by immunoSEQ multiplex PCR. Of about 310,000 clones in the sample, roughly 91% were seen once. Sequencing used PBMCs or T cells enriched from blood (not recorded which). The receptors were sampled from a woman in her 30s who had recovered from COVID-19.

The J gene is TRBJ1-5, the V gene TRBV19; TRBD1 matches 7 bases. The ends lost 0 bases at V and 2 bases at J; junction bases unmatched: 7. The CDR3 sequence is 17 residues long. Germline V gene data show CDR1 as LNHDA and CDR2 as SQIVND (reference sequence). The CDR3 DNA reads TGTGCCAGTAGTATAGAGGCAGGGGGTTTTGGCAATCAGCCCCAGCATTTT. Protein product: CASSIEAGGFGNQPQHF.

The rearrangement uses TRBV7-9 and TRBJ2-7, with TRBD2 matching 13 bases. CDR1 and CDR2 from the germline V gene are SEHNR and FQNEAQ (reference sequence). Trimming at V came to 6 bases and at J to 3 bases, leaving 8 bases not matched to a gene. CDR3 length: 16 amino acids. CDR3 region: CASRAGLAGDFYEQYF. The DNA of the CDR3 is TGTGCCAGCAGAGCAGGACTAGCGGGAGACTTCTACGAGCAGTACTTC.

The chain joins TRBV15 to TRBJ1-5; TRBD1 agrees at 7 bases. V shed 0 bases and J 0 bases; nucleotides not matched to a gene: 11. The CDR3 is 19 amino acids. Looked up from germline, CDR1 is LNHNV and CDR2 is YYDKDF (reference sequence). CDR3 bases: TGTGCCACCAGCAGAGAAGGGACAGCTTTCGACTATAGCAATCAGCCCCAGCATTTT. Amino acid sequence: CATSREGTAFDYSNQPQHF.

V usage is TRBV4-1 and J usage is TRBJ2-3, with 8 bases matching TRBD2. The CDR3 runs to 18 residues. After removal of 2 bases from V and 1 base from J, the junction contained 11 bases not matched to a gene. Germline V CDR1 and CDR2: MGHRA, YSYEKL. CDR3 sequence: CASSQPGTSLFRTDTQYF. CDR3 coding DNA: TGCGCCAGCAGCCAACCCGGGACTAGTCTTTTTCGCACAGATACGCAGTATTTT.

The CDR3 nucleotides are TGTGCCACCGCCCCCGGGACTAGCGTTTACAATGAGCAGTTCTTC. It specifies CATAPGTSVYNEQFF. The chain couples TRBV24-1 to TRBJ2-1, with 10 bases that match TRBD2. Germline trimming cut 9 bases from V and 4 bases from J; bases unmatched to any gene: 8. CDR3 size: 15 residues. Germline CDR1 KGHDR, CDR2 SFDVKD.

The chain recombines TRBV6-1 with TRBJ2-1; 10 nucleotides align to TRBD2. CDR1 MNHNS and CDR2 SASEGT come from the germline V gene. This CDR3 region has 15 residues. V lost 2 bases to trimming and J lost 7 bases; unmatched junction nucleotides: 5. This chain's CDR3 is CASSELAGVQNEQFF. The CDR3 DNA reads TGTGCCAGCAGTGAACTAGCGGGAGTACAGAATGAGCAGTTCTTC.

This chain uses TRBV7-9 with TRBJ2-5; D possibly corresponds to TRBD2 (7 bases). This CDR3 has 13 residues. Germline values: CDR1 SEHNR, CDR2 FQNEAQ (reference sequence). V was pared by 3 bases and J by 5 bases, with 10 bases between. The CDR3 loop reads CASSLGGPETQYF. In nucleotides, the CDR3 is TGTGCCAGCAGCTTGGGGGGGCCGGAGACCCAGTACTTC. Combining the CDR3 with reference TRBV7-9 and TRBJ2-5 gives the whole variable domain DTGVSQNPRHKITKRGQNVTFRCDPISEHNRLYWYRQTLGQGPEFLTYFQNEAQLEKSRLLSDRFSAERPKGSFSTLEIQRTEQGDSAMYLCASSLGGPETQYFGPGTRLLVL.

The genes are TRBV28 and TRBJ2-7, with 14 bases identical to TRBD2. CDR1 and CDR2 (germline): MDHEN, SYDVKM. The CDR3 runs to 15 residues. Trimming took 2 bases from V and 7 from J; bases not matched to a gene: 4. DNA of the CDR3: TGTGCCAGCAGTTTACCAGGACTAGCGGGAGGTGAGCAGTACTTC. It encodes CASSLPGLAGGEQYF.

About this clone itself: The sample holds other DNA sequences that translate to the same CDR3. The gene calls are TRBV5-1 and TRBJ1-1, with 8 bases aligning to TRBD1. The CDR3 totals 14 residues. Looked up from germline, CDR1 is SGHRS and CDR2 is YFSETQ. The trim removed 0 bases at V and 4 bases at J, leaving 2 bases unmatched. CDR3 loop: CASSLGTGTTEAFF. The CDR3 DNA reads TGCGCCAGCAGCTTGGGGACAGGGACCACTGAAGCTTTCTTT.

CDR3 nucleotide sequence: TGTGCCAGCAGCACCAATTTACAGGATGGCTACACCTTC. This encodes CASSTNLQDGYTF. The V and J genes are TRBV7-3 and TRBJ1-2; tentative D call: TRBD1 (5 bases). V was shortened by 5 bases and J by 6 bases, with 13 bases between the two germline ends. The CDR3 consists of 13 residues. CDR1 and CDR2 from the germline V gene are SGHTA and FQGTGA.

The CDR3 DNA reads TGCGCCAGCAGCTTGGGTAGGGCCCTCTTAGCGGGAGCCACCGGGGAGCTGTTTTTT. As protein: CASSLGRALLAGATGELFF. The J gene is TRBJ2-2, the V gene TRBV5-1; TRBD2 matches 9 bases. The CDR3 is 19 residues long. Trimming removed 0 bases from V and 4 bases from J; junction bases left unmatched: 13. Germline-derived CDR1 and CDR2 are SGHRS and YFSETQ.

The chain joins TRBV4-1 to TRBJ2-1, with 8 bases fitting TRBD1. CDR1 MGHRA and CDR2 YSYEKL come from the germline V gene. The CDR3 length is 15 residues. V was clipped by 2 bases and J by 3 bases; unmatched bases: 3. CDR3 nucleotide sequence: TGCGCCAGCAGCCAACAAACAGGGGGCTACAATGAGCAGTTCTTC. Translation gives CASSQQTGGYNEQFF.

J is TRBJ1-5 and V is TRBV18; D is perhaps TRBD1 (5 bases). V was pared by 3 bases and J by 6 bases, with 15 bases between. Per germline, CDR1 KGHSH and CDR2 LQKENI. The CDR3 consists of 15 residues. This chain's CDR3 is CASSPDTSMVQPQHF. DNA of the CDR3: TGTGCCAGCTCACCGGACACCTCGATGGTTCAGCCCCAGCATTTT.

The DNA of the CDR3 is TGTGCCAGCAGCTTAGAGGGAGTCGGGGAGCTGTTTTTT. This sequence encodes CASSLEGVGELFF. V is TRBV11-3 and J is TRBJ2-2; D may be TRBD2 (5 bases). The germline gives CDR1 SGHNT, CDR2 YENEEA. V dropped 0 bases and J dropped 7 bases, with 6 bases sitting between them. This CDR3 region has 13 residues. Full variable domain (rest looked up from reference TRBV11-3 and TRBJ2-2): EAGVVQSPRYKIIEKKQPVAFWCNPISGHNTLYWYLQNLGQGPELLIRYENEEAVDDSQLPKDRFSAERLKGVDSTLKIQPAELGDSAVYLCASSLEGVGELFFGEGSRLTVL.

This clone was detected a few times. The chain couples TRBV10-1 to TRBJ1-2; TRBD1 agrees at 8 bases. There are 16 residues in the CDR3. V was pared by 5 bases and J by 0 bases, with 8 bases of the junction left unmatched. Germline V gene lookup returns CDR1 WNHNN and CDR2 SYGVQD (reference sequence). The CDR3 nucleotides read TGCGCCAGCAGTCCTTTCCCGACAGGGGCTAACTATGGCTACACCTTC. Translating it yields CASSPFPTGANYGYTF.

In this sample, this clone turned up a few times. CDR3 sequence reads: CASSLEGGKLFF. The DNA for the CDR3 is TGTGCCAGCAGCTTAGAAGGGGGAAAACTGTTTTTT. This chain uses TRBV11-2 with TRBJ1-4; the D gene is possibly TRBD1 (6 bases). The germline V gene encodes CDR1 SGHAT and CDR2 FQNNGV. V was shortened by 0 bases and J by 10 bases, with 6 bases between the two germline ends. CDR3 length: 12 amino acids. Variable domain in full (rest from reference TRBV11-2 and TRBJ1-4): EAGVAQSPRYKIIEKRQSVAFWCNPISGHATLYWYQQILGQGPKLLIQFQNNGVVDDSQLPKDRFSAERLKGVDSTLKIQPAKLEDSAVYLCASSLEGGKLFFGSGTQLSVL.

The chain links TRBV11-2 to TRBJ1-2; no reliable D call. Germline V gene lookup returns CDR1 SGHAT and CDR2 FQNNGV. Between the trimmed V and J ends, which lost 0 bases and 9 bases, there was a span of 11 bases. The CDR3 contains 13 residues. CDR3 protein: CASSLDRRRSYTF. The CDR3 DNA reads as TGTGCCAGCAGCTTAGATCGCAGGCGAAGCTACACCTTC.

This chain links TRBV14 with TRBJ1-4, with 10 bases fitting TRBD1. Germline values: CDR1 SGHDN, CDR2 FVKESK. This CDR3 region has 14 residues. With V trimmed by 3 bases and J by 8 bases, 3 bases remained unmatched. CDR3 nucleotide sequence: TGTGCCAGCAGCCAGGGGACAGGGGAGGAAAAACTGTTTTTT. This translates into CASSQGTGEEKLFF. Full variable domain (missing parts from reference TRBV14 and TRBJ1-4): EAGVTQFPSHSVIEKGQTVTLRCDPISGHDNLYWYRRVMGKEIKFLLHFVKESKQDESGMPNNRFLAERTGGTYSTLKVQPAELEDSGVYFCASSQGTGEEKLFFGSGTQLSVL.

The chain uses TRBV11-2 and TRBJ1-3; D is unclear. The germline V gene encodes CDR1 SGHAT and CDR2 FQNNGV. Between the trimmed V and J ends, which lost 1 base and 0 bases, there was a span of 7 bases. CDR3 length: 15 amino acids. The CDR3 DNA reads as TGTGCCAGCAGCTTAGTCCGGGGCTCTGGAAACACCATATATTTT. Translating it yields CASSLVRGSGNTIYF. Based on the CDR3 plus reference TRBV11-2 and TRBJ1-3, the full variable domain is EAGVAQSPRYKIIEKRQSVAFWCNPISGHATLYWYQQILGQGPKLLIQFQNNGVVDDSQLPKDRFSAERLKGVDSTLKIQPAKLEDSAVYLCASSLVRGSGNTIYFGEGSWLTVV.

V gene TRBV12-3 or TRBV12-4 combines with J gene TRBJ2-7; D gene ambiguous. V dropped 4 bases and J dropped 3 bases, with 7 bases sitting between them. This CDR3 is built from 12 residues. CDR3 loop: CASSSNSYEQYF. In DNA, the CDR3 is TGTGCCAGCAGTTCCAACAGCTACGAGCAGTACTTC.